This TCR beta chain derives from a study of T cell responses to AZD1222 COVID-19 vaccine. Assay used: immunoSEQ multiplex PCR; TCRdb lists only in-frame clones, some missing. There are approximately 160,000 clones in the sample; around 92% occur only once, and about 0.9% lies in the top ten. V gave up 5 bases and J gave up 4 bases, with 9 bases separating them. This CDR3 region has 11 residues. Germline CDR1 DFQATT, CDR2 SNEGSKA (reference sequence). The count of this clone is one. Source: peripheral blood, taken on day 0 of AZD1222 vaccination. V and J are TRBV20-1 and TRBJ2-7; D gene ambiguous. This receptor was taken from an adult in good health. The CDR3 here is CSASNVYEQYF. CDR3 bases: TGCAGTGCTTCGAACGTATACGAGCAGTACTTC.